The subject of this entry is one T cell receptor beta chain. Its specific antigen is unknown. The CDR3 holds 17 amino acids from the cysteine to the phenylalanine. No DNA accompanies this entry. CDR1 DFQATT and CDR2 SNEGSKA are derived from the germline V gene (reference sequence). From each donor, an approximately 2.5 ml peripheral blood sample was collected into PAXgene tubes and kept at -80 degrees C. Without T cell sorting, total RNA was isolated from whole blood using the PAXgene blood miRNA kit on an automated QIAcube. Deep TCRalpha and TCRbeta repertoire profiling with unique molecular barcoding was performed on peripheral blood of monozygotic twin pairs concordant or discordant for inflammatory bowel disease. Smoking habits were recorded for all twin pairs, and each individual was classified as a current, former or never smoker. Receptors were amplified or captured by 5' RACE. Each TCR library was prepared from about 4,000 ng of total RNA. For each sample, cDNA synthesis with SMARTScribe reverse transcriptase was split into eight separate reactions. During cDNA synthesis, template switching introduced unique molecular identifiers that contained a 6-nucleotide sample barcode. TCRalpha and TCRbeta cDNA was amplified by two nested PCRs of around 16 and 10 cycles, with bead purification after each PCR. Before amplification, cDNA was treated with uracil DNA-glycosylase and purified using the QIAquick PCR purification kit. In the second PCR, Illumina TruSeq-compatible adapters and sample-specific barcodes were added. Library quality and concentration were checked on TapeStation and Qubit, and libraries were pooled at 5 ng each. Sequencing of pooled libraries was carried out on an Illumina HiSeq2500 single-index Rapid Run using 2 x 100 bp reads and custom sequencing primers. Turning to the authors' computational methods: MiGEC version 1.2.6 was used for UMI-based consensus assembly, which corrected PCR and sequencing errors. MiXCR version 2.1.1 was used to carry out V(D)J alignment, clonotype assembly and CDR3 extraction. To normalise gene usage, clonotype sharing and MAIT/NKT TCR abundance, the analysis used the top 1000, 10 000 and 20 000 clonotypes per sample. Diversity was computed as the inverse Simpson index with the vegan R package after downsampling to 27 000 UMIs. Statistical testing used paired Mann-Whitney U tests on the discordant twin pairs and applied Benjamini-Hochberg correction for multiple testing. TCRdb reprocessed the reads; each CDR3 protein sequence makes one entry, and DNA is unavailable. The V and J calls come from TCRdb's annotation, not from the publication. The sample's table covers 150,000 to 200,000 distinct CDR3 sequences. The top ten clonotypes cover more than 2.5% of the sample.

These data are taken from a study of monozygotic twins with inflammatory bowel disease (dated by TCRdb to the late 2010s). Notes on the research overall: In total, around 28 monozygotic twin pairs made up the full study: 19 Danish pairs, all IBD-discordant, plus nine German pairs, of which four were IBD-concordant and five were IBD-discordant. Within discordant pairs, disease-associated traits were sought mainly by comparing IBD patients with their genetically identical healthy co-twins. Each individual had, on average, about 151 000 unique TCRalpha sequences and 181 000 unique TCRbeta sequences available for analysis. The paper as a whole reports these results and caveats: Measured by the inverse Simpson index, TCRbeta repertoire diversity was lower in IBD patients than in their healthy co-twins. Concordant and discordant twins showed no difference in repertoire similarity, possibly because of limited statistical power. The analysis was unable to tell apart different T cell subtypes. Compared with healthy twins, IBD patients had fewer clonotypes in common with other individuals, a difference most pronounced in patients showing signs of disease activity. Differing immunosuppressive treatments among patients may have added background noise and inter-individual variability to the repertoires. No single strong signal or clonotype linked to IBD turned up in the results, so the idea that one exists was not supported.

This TCR derives from a human donor with ulcerative colitis or Crohn's disease, or a healthy co-twin of an affected twin (not recorded which). The V gene is TRBV20-1 and the J gene is TRBJ2-7; without DNA, the TCRdb call of TRBD2 cannot be checked. Sequenced input: blood. The CDR3 reads CSARPWRAESYLDEQYF.